This entry lists 4 T cell receptor beta chains sequenced from one sample in a study of T cell clusters in autoimmune cytopenias. Multiplex touch-down PCR amplified TRB using TRB-A and TRB-B pools in one tube. TCRdb re-called the multiplex PCR reads and shows each CDR3 protein once, DNA omitted. This table holds over a thousand distinct CDR3 sequences. TRB was amplified from roughly 250 ng of peripheral blood genomic DNA per sample. Sequencing was performed on peripheral blood. The receptors originated from a human donor with an autoimmune cytopenia or autoimmune hepatitis (not recorded which).

This clonotype ranks as medium-sized in terms of frequency. CDR3: CASSLGTGSSGNTIYF. This rearrangement joins TRBV5-4 to TRBJ1-3; with no DNA, the TCRdb D assignment of TRBD1 cannot be verified. The CDR3 runs 16 residues. Germline loops: CDR1 SGHNT, CDR2 YYREEE (reference sequence).

The gene calls are TRBV12-3 or TRBV12-4 and TRBJ1-1. CDR3 length: 13 residues. The CDR3 protein is CASSLREGAEAFF.

This chain links TRBV5-1 with TRBJ1-1; TCRdb calls TRBD1, which cannot be checked without DNA. The CDR3 runs to 13 residues. Germline V gene data show CDR1 as SGHRS and CDR2 as YFSETQ. The CDR3 is CASRTGLNTEAFF.

This chain joins TRBV11-1 and TRBJ2-1; TCRdb outputs TRBD2, but without DNA this stays unchecked. Germline CDR1 SGHAT, CDR2 FQDESV (reference sequence). The CDR3 runs to 18 residues. This CDR3 reads CASSLSSGGDSYNERQFF.